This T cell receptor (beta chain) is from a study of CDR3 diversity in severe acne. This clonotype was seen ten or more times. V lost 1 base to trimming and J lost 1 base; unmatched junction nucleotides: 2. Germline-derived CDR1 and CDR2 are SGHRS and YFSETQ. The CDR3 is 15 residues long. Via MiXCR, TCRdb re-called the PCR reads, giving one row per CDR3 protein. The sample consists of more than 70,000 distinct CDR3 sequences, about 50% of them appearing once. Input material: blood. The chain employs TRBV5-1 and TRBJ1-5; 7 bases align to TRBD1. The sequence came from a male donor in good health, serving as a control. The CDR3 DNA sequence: TGCGCCAGCAGCTTGCAGGGGGGCAGCAATCAGCCCCAGCATTTT. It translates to CASSLQGGSNQPQHF.